One sample yielded the 11 T cell receptor beta chains listed below, sequenced in a study of blood T cell repertoires in COVID-19. The table came from immunoSEQ multiplex PCR; TCRdb's copy has only in-frame clones and leaves some out. The repertoire includes about 250,000 clones, around 88% of them detected once, and 1.2% to 1.5% sits in the top ten. The sample was peripheral blood. The receptors were gathered from a man older than 75 with acute or convalescent COVID-19.

The chain couples TRBV4-1 to TRBJ2-1; 8 bases are shared with TRBD2. The CDR3 covers 16 residues. CDR1 is MGHRA, CDR2 YSYEKL, per germline. J lost 7 bases, V lost 1 base, and 9 bases had no gene match. The CDR3 spells CASSQVKAGVGNEQFF. The CDR3 region has the DNA TGCGCCAGCAGCCAAGTTAAAGCGGGGGTGGGGAATGAGCAGTTCTTC.

There are a few counts of this clone. V and J are TRBV5-4 and TRBJ2-7, with TRBD2 matching 11 bases. The CDR3 is 15 amino acids. Germline trimming cut 4 bases from V and 7 bases from J; bases unmatched to any gene: 10. Germline CDR1 SGHNT, CDR2 YYREEE (reference sequence). This CDR3 is CASSDGLAGRREQYF. The CDR3 DNA sequence: TGTGCCAGCAGCGACGGACTAGCGGGCCGTCGTGAGCAGTACTTC.

This chain joins TRBV9 and TRBJ1-3, with 9 positions matching TRBD1. CDR3 length: 16 amino acids. V gave up 0 bases and J gave up 8 bases; unmatched junction bases: 9. Germline V gives CDR1 SGDLS, CDR2 YYNGEE. As DNA, the CDR3 is TGTGCCAGCAGCGTAGTAGCGCCGGGACAGGGAGACACCATATATTTT. Its protein is CASSVVAPGQGDTIYF. Using reference TRBV9 and TRBJ1-3 for the parts outside the CDR3, the full variable domain is DSGVTQTPKHLITATGQRVTLRCSPRSGDLSVYWYQQSLDQGLQFLIQYYNGEERAKGNILERFSAQQFPDLHSELNLSSLELGDSALYFCASSVVAPGQGDTIYFGEGSWLTVV.

This rearrangement joins TRBV4-3 to TRBJ2-3; 7 bases match TRBD1. There are 16 residues in the CDR3. Looked up from germline, CDR1 is LGHNA and CDR2 is YSLEER. V lost 2 bases, J lost 1 base, and 6 bases stayed unmatched. CDR3 sequence reads: CASSQMTGMGTDTQYF. The CDR3 nucleotides read TGCGCCAGCAGCCAAATGACAGGGATGGGCACAGATACGCAGTATTTT.

V is TRBV13 and J is TRBJ1-4; 7 bases are a match to TRBD1. This CDR3 has 14 residues. The ends lost 5 bases at V and 8 bases at J; junction bases unmatched: 8. The V gene's germline CDR1 is PRHDT and CDR2 FYEKMQ (reference sequence). CDR3 nucleotide sequence: TGTGCCAGCAGCCTCGGACAGGCTGAGGAAAAACTGTTTTTT. Residues: CASSLGQAEEKLFF.

The chain couples TRBV6-2 or TRBV6-3 to TRBJ2-4; possibly TRBD1 for D (6 bases). Germline CDR1 and CDR2: MNHEY and SVGEGT. The CDR3 spans 17 residues. V was clipped by 0 bases and J by 0 bases, with 12 bases between them. The CDR3 sequence: CASSYSQGGLAKNIQYF. In DNA form, the CDR3 reads TGTGCCAGCAGTTACTCACAGGGTGGACTAGCCAAAAACATTCAGTACTTC.

As to this clone: This specimen includes other DNA sequences encoding the same CDR3. The V gene is TRBV19, the J gene TRBJ1-5; weak D call: TRBD1 (5 bases). Germline lookup yields CDR1 LNHDA and CDR2 SQIVND (reference sequence). The CDR3 is 14 amino acids. V lost 2 bases and J lost 5, with 10 bases in between. CDR3 loop: CASSIQGRDQPQHF. The CDR3, as DNA: TGTGCCAGTAGTATACAGGGAAGGGATCAGCCCCAGCATTTT.

The chain is built from TRBV27 and TRBJ2-6; 9 nucleotides align to TRBD1. Germline V gene data show CDR1 as MNHEY and CDR2 as SMNVEV (reference sequence). The CDR3 spans 16 residues. Trimming cost V 5 bases and J 2 bases; bases outside gene matches: 4. The CDR3 region has the DNA TGTGCCAGCAGTATCCGACAGGGGGCTGGGGCCAACGTCCTGACTTTC. The encoded protein is CASSIRQGAGANVLTF.

With regard to this clone: This sample includes further DNA sequences coding for the same CDR3. The chain recombines TRBV7-9 with TRBJ2-1, with D possibly TRBD1 on 6 matching bases. The CDR3 runs 13 residues. With 4 bases removed from V and 4 bases from J, the gap between germline ends came to 8 bases. From germline, CDR1 is SEHNR and CDR2 FQNEAQ (reference sequence). The chain's CDR3 is CASSSQGYNEQFF. The CDR3, as DNA: TGTGCCAGCAGCTCACAGGGATACAATGAGCAGTTCTTC.

The chain is built from TRBV27 and TRBJ1-4; 7 bases are shared with TRBD1. The ends lost 6 bases at V and 6 bases at J; junction bases unmatched: 7. This CDR3 comprises 14 residues. Germline CDR1 is MNHEY and CDR2 is SMNVEV (reference sequence). CDR3 sequence: CASRKQGSDEKLFF. CDR3 DNA sequence: TGTGCCAGCAGAAAACAGGGGTCCGATGAAAAACTGTTTTTT.

The chain links TRBV9 to TRBJ1-6; possibly TRBD1 for D (5 bases). Trimming took 2 bases from V and 1 from J, leaving 13 bases between them. This CDR3 is built from 17 residues. Germline values: CDR1 SGDLS, CDR2 YYNGEE. CDR3 coding DNA: TGTGCCAGCAGCGTGGGGGGGGGTCAGTCCTATAATTCACCCCTCCACTTT. It encodes CASSVGGGQSYNSPLHF.